This T cell receptor (beta chain) was sequenced for a study of T-cell memory formation after mild COVID-19. TCRdb re-called the 5' RACE reads with MiXCR, one entry per CDR3 protein. This sample carries about 430,000 distinct CDR3 sequences, roughly 17% of them seen once, and the ten largest clones take under 25%. This CDR3 has 15 residues. V was pared by 3 bases and J by 0 bases, with 10 bases between. Per the germline V gene, CDR1 is KGHSH and CDR2 is LQKENI. This chain joins TRBV18 and TRBJ2-3; no clear D. The source of this sequence is a man aged 18-30 years who had mild COVID-19 (a few samples of this study predate the infection). Cell type and time point are not known. The sample consisted of PBMCs or a T cell subset sorted from them (not recorded which). CDR3 sequence reads: CASSPIPTSTDTQYF. The CDR3 region has the DNA TGTGCCAGCTCACCGATCCCGACTAGCACAGATACGCAGTATTTT.